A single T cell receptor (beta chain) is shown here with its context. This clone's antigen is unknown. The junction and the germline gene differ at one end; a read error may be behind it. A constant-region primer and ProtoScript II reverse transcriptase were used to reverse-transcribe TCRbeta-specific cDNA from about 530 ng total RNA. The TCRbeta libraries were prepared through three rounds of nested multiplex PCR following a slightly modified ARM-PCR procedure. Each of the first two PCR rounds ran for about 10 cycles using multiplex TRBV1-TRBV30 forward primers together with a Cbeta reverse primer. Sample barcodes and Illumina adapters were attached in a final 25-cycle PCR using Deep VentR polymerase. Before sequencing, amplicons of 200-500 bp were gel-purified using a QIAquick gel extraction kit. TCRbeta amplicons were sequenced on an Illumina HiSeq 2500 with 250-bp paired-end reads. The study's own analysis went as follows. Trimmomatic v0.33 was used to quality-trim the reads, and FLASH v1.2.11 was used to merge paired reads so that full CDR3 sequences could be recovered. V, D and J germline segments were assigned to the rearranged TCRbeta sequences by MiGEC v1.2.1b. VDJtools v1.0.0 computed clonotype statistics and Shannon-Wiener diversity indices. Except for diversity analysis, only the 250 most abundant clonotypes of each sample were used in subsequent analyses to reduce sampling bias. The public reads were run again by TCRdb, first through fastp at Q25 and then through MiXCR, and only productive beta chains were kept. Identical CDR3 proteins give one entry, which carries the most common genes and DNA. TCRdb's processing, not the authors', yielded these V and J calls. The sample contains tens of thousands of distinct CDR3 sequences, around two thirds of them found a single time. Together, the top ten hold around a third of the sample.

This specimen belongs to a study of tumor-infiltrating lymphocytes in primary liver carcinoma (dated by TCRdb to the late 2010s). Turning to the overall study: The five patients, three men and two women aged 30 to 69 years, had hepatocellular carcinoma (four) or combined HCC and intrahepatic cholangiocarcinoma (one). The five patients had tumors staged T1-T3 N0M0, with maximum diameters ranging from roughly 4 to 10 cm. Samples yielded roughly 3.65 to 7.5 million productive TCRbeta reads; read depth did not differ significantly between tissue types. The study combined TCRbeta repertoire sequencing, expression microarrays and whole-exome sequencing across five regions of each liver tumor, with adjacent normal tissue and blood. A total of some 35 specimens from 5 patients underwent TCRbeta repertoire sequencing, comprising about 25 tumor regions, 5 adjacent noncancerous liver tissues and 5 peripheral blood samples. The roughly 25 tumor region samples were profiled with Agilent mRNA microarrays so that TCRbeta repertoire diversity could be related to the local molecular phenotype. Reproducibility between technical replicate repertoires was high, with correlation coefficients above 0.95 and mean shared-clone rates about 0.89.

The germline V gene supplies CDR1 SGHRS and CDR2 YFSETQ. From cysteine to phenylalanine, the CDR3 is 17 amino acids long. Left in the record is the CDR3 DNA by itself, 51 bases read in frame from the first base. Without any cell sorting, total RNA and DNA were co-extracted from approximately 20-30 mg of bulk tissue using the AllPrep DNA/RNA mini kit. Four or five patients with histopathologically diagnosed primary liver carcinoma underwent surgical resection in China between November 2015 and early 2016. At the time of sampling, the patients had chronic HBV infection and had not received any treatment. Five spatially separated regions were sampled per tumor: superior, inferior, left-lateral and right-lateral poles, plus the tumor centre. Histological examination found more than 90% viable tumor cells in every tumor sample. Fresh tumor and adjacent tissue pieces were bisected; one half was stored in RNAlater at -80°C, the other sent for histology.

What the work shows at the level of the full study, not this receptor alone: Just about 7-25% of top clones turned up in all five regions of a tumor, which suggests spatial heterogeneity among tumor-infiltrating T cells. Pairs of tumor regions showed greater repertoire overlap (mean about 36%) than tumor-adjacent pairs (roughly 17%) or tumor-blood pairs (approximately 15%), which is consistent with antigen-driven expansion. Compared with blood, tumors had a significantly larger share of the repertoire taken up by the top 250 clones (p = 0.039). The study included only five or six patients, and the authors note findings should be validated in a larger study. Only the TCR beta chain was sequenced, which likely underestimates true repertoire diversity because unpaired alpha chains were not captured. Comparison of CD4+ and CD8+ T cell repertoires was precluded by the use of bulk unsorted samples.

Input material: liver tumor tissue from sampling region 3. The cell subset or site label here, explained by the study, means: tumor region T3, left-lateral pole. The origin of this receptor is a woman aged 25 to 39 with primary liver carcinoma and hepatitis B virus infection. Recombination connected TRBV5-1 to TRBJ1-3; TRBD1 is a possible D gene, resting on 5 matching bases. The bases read TGCGCCAGCAGCATCACGAACGGGACCCTCTCTGGAAACACCACATATTTT. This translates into CASSITNGTLSGNTTYF.